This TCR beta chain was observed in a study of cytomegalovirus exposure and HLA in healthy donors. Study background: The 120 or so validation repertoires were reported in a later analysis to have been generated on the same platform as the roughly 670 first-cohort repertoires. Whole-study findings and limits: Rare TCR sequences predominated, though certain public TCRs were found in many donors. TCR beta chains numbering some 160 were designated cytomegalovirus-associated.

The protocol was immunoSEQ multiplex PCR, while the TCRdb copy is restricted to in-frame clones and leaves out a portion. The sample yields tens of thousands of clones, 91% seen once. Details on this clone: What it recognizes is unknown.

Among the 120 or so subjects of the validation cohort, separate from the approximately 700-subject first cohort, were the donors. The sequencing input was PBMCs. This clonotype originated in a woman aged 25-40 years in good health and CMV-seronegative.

The CDR3 region is CASSLTSGSSDTQYF. CDR3 bases: TGTGCCAGCAGCTTAACTAGCGGGAGTTCAGATACGCAGTATTTT. This chain uses TRBV7-3 with TRBJ2-3, with 9 bases lining up with TRBD2. CDR1 SGHTA and CDR2 FQGTGA come from the germline V gene. V gave up 0 bases and J gave up 4 bases; unmatched junction bases: 2. The CDR3 covers 15 residues.